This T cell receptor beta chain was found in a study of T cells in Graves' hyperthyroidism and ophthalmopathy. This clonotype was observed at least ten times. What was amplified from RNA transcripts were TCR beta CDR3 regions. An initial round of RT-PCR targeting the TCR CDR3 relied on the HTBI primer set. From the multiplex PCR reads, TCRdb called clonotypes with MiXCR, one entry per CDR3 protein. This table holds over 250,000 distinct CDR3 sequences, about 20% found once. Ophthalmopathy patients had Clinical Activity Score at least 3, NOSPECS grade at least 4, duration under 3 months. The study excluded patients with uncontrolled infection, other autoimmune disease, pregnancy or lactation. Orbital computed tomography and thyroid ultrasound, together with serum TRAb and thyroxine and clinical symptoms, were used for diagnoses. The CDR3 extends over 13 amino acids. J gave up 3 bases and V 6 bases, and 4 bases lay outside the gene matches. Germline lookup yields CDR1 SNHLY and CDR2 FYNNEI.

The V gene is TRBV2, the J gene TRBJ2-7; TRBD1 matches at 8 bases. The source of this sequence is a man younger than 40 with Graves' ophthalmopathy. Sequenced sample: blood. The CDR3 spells CASRPTGGYEQYF. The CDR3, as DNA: TGTGCCAGCAGACCAACAGGGGGCTACGAGCAGTACTTC.